This T cell receptor beta chain was identified in a study of blood T cells in healthy people across ages. Notes on the study in general: CMV status of donors was not determined, possibly confounding expanded clonotype changes.

The use of a sample-barcoded 5' primer and a J-beta primer mix characterized a second PCR of about 7 to 12 cycles. A 12-random-nucleotide template-switch adaptor tagged each cDNA molecule. TCRdb re-derived calls from the 5' RACE reads in MiXCR, one entry per CDR3 protein. The sample lists around 1,000,000 distinct CDR3 sequences; about 25% were seen once. V lost 2 bases to trimming and J lost 1 base, with 9 bases between them. CDR1 SGHRS and CDR2 YFSETQ come from the germline V gene. This CDR3 has 14 residues. On this clonotype: Its antigen is still unknown.

This sample was also put to use in a study of T cells of mothers and their children. That paper states: Each child contributed several million TCR beta CDR3 reads, while each mother contributed over 9.5 million.

The sample taken for sequencing was blood. This receptor was obtained from a girl aged 2 to 10 in good health. The chain couples TRBV5-1 to TRBJ2-5; D may match TRBD1 or TRBD2 (5 bases each). The CDR3 is CASSFTGLQETQYF. CDR3 in DNA: TGCGCCAGCAGCTTCACGGGGCTCCAAGAGACCCAGTACTTC.